These 9 T cell receptor beta chains share one sample of origin, sequenced in a study of early T cells in non-severe SARS-CoV-2 infection. One entry per CDR3 protein, called by TCRdb with MiXCR from the 5' RACE reads. The sample lists 70,000 to 85,000 distinct CDR3 sequences, 9% to 15% seen once, with about 16% in the top ten. The sequenced sample was whole blood, obtained at baseline. Receptor source: an adult who was a healthcare worker with PCR-confirmed SARS-CoV-2 infection or an uninfected control (not recorded which). The donor label of this sample is uncertain.

This chain joins TRBV6-1 and TRBJ1-1; D is possibly TRBD1 (5 bases). This CDR3 contains 13 residues. Germline V CDR1 and CDR2: MNHNS, SASEGT. V was trimmed by 5 bases and J by 6 bases, leaving 13 bases between them. The CDR3 region is CASSPPGWAEAFF. The CDR3, as DNA: TGTGCCAGCAGTCCCCCAGGGTGGGCTGAAGCTTTCTTT.

In its sample, this clonotype was seen a few times. V is TRBV18 and J is TRBJ2-3, with D unclear. The CDR3 runs 11 residues. V dropped 6 bases and J dropped 5 bases, with 6 bases sitting between them. Looked up from germline, CDR1 is KGHSH and CDR2 is LQKENI. In DNA form, the CDR3 reads TGTGCCAGCTCTCAGATAGATACGCAGTATTTT. As protein: CASSQIDTQYF.

This chain connects TRBV4-2 to TRBJ2-1, with TRBD1 as a possible D gene (5 bases). V was cut by 0 bases and J by 0 bases, with 12 bases left in between. This CDR3 has 17 residues. Germline V lookup: CDR1 LGHNA, CDR2 YNFKEQ. The DNA for the CDR3 is TGTGCCAGCAGCCAAGATGGGGCGGCGAGCTCCTACAATGAGCAGTTCTTC. Translation gives CASSQDGAASSYNEQFF.

The chain uses TRBV6-5 and TRBJ1-5, with 9 nucleotides matching TRBD1. Trimming took 6 bases from V and 10 from J; bases not matched to a gene: 10. The CDR3 has 14 amino acids. CDR1 and CDR2 from the germline V gene are MNHEY and SVGAGI. For the CDR3, the DNA is TGTGCCAGCAGAAAACAGGGGGCGCAGGGTCCCCAGCATTTT. Amino acids: CASRKQGAQGPQHF.

The chain links TRBV5-1 to TRBJ2-7, with a weak D call TRBD1 (5 bases). The germline V gene has CDR1 SGHRS and CDR2 YFSETQ. With 2 bases removed from V and 1 base from J, the gap between germline ends came to 7 bases. This CDR3 has 13 amino acids. CDR3 amino acids: CASSFQGSYEQYF. The CDR3 nucleotides read TGCGCCAGCAGCTTTCAGGGATCCTACGAGCAGTACTTC.

J is TRBJ2-7 and V is TRBV27; D not certain. Trimming cost V 5 bases and J 4 bases, with 12 bases left between them. CDR1 MNHEY and CDR2 SMNVEV come from the germline V gene (reference sequence). This CDR3 spans 13 amino acids. CDR3 DNA: TGTGCCAGCAGTCCCTCCCCAGCTTACGAGCAGTACTTC. Translation: CASSPSPAYEQYF.

The chain couples TRBV4-2 to TRBJ2-4; 9 positions agree with TRBD2. The germline V gene has CDR1 LGHNA and CDR2 YNFKEQ. CDR3 length equals 18 residues. The V and J ends lost 2 bases and 5 bases, in that order; junction bases with no gene match: 13. This CDR3 reads CASSQPQSGGINQNIQYF. In DNA form, the CDR3 reads TGTGCCAGCAGCCAACCCCAAAGCGGGGGGATAAACCAAAACATTCAGTACTTC.

This clonotype was observed a few times. The chain couples TRBV7-3 to TRBJ2-1; 7 nucleotides align to TRBD2. V shed 5 bases, J shed 2 bases, and the junction held 6 bases outside the gene matches. Germline V gene data show CDR1 as SGHTA and CDR2 as FQGTGA. This CDR3 has 15 amino acids. The CDR3 reads CASSPLAGAYNEQFF. The CDR3 nucleotides read TGTGCCAGCAGCCCGCTGGCGGGGGCCTACAATGAGCAGTTCTTC.

This clonotype was picked up one time. Written as DNA, the CDR3 is TGTGCCAGCAGTTCTCGACTGGAACTGGGGACCCAGTACTTC. This codes for CASSSRLELGTQYF. V is TRBV11-3 and J is TRBJ2-5; D is unresolved. The V end lost 6 bases, the J end lost 7 bases, and 18 bases lay between the germline ends. Germline V gene data show CDR1 as SGHNT and CDR2 as YENEEA. The CDR3 contains 14 residues.